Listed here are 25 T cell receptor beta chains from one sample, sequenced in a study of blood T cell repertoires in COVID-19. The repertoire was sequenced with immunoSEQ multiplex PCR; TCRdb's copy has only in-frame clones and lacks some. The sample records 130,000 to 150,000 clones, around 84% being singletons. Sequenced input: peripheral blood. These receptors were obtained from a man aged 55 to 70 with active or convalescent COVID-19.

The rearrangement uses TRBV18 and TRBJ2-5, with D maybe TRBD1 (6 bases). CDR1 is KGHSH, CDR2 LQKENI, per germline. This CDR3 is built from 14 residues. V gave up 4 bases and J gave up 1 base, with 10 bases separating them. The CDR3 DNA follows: TGTGCCAGCTCACAGACAGGCTTCCAAGAGACCCAGTACTTC. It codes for CASSQTGFQETQYF.

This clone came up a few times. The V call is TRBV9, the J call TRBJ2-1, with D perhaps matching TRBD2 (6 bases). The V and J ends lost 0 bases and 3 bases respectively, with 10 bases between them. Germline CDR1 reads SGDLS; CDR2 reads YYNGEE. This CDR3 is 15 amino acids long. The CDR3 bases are TGTGCCAGCAGCGTAGACGGGAGTAACTACAATGAGCAGTTCTTC. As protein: CASSVDGSNYNEQFF.

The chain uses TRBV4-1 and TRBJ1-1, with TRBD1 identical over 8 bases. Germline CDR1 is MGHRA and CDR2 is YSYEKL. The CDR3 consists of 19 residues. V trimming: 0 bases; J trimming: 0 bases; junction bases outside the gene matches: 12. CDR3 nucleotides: TGCGCCAGCAGCCAAGAAACCTCGGACAGGGCGGAGGTGAACACTGAAGCTTTCTTT. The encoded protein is CASSQETSDRAEVNTEAFF.

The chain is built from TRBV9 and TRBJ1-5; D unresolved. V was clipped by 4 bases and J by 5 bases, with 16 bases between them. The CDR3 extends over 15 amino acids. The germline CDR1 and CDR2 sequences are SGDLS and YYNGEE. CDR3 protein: CASSISGRVDQPQHF. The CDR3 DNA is TGTGCCAGCAGCATCTCGGGGAGGGTTGATCAGCCCCAGCATTTT.

The CDR3 loop is CASSASQGSAEQFF. As DNA, the CDR3 is TGCGCCAGCAGCGCCTCCCAGGGGTCGGCTGAGCAGTTCTTC. The rearrangement joins TRBV5-1 to TRBJ2-1, with D possibly being TRBD1 (6 bases). Looked up from germline, CDR1 is SGHRS and CDR2 is YFSETQ. The CDR3 length is 14 residues. The V end was cut by 4 bases, the J end by 9 bases, with 17 bases between.

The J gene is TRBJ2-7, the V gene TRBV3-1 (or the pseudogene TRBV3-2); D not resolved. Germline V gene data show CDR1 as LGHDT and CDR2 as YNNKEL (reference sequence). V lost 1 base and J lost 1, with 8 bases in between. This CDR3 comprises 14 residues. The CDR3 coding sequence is TGTGCCAGCAGCCAAGTCTTCGGTTCCTACGAGCAGTACTTC. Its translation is CASSQVFGSYEQYF.

Here the CDR3 DNA reads TGTGCCAGCAGCTTACGACAGGGGGCAACCGAAGCTTTCTTT. This encodes CASSLRQGATEAFF. The genes are TRBV7-2 and TRBJ1-1; 10 bases align to TRBD1. J gave up 8 bases and V 2 bases, and 5 bases lay outside the gene matches. The length of the CDR3 is 14 residues. In germline, CDR1 is SGHTA, CDR2 FQGNSA. Based on the CDR3 plus reference TRBV7-2 and TRBJ1-1, the full variable domain is GAGVSQSPSNKVTEKGKDVELRCDPISGHTALYWYRQSLGQGLEFLIYFQGNSAPDKSGLPSDRFSAERTGGSVSTLTIQRTQQEDSAVYLCASSLRQGATEAFFGQGTRLTVV.

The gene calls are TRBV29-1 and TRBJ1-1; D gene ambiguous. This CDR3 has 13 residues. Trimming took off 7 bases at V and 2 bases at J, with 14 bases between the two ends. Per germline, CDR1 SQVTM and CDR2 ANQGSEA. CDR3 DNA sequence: TGCAGCGCATCTGCGACAATTAACACTGAAGCTTTCTTT. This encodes CSASATINTEAFF.

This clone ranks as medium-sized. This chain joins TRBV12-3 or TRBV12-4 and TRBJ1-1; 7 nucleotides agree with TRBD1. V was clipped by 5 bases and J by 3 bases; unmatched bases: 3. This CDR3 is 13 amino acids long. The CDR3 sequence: CASSADRDTEAFF. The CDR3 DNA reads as TGTGCCAGCAGTGCCGACAGGGACACTGAAGCTTTCTTT.

The CDR3 region is CSVSTGGARHEQYF. Here the CDR3 DNA reads TGCAGCGTTTCCACAGGGGGCGCGAGACACGAGCAGTACTTC. The chain employs TRBV29-1 and TRBJ2-7; 9 bases map to TRBD1. Germline CDR1 and CDR2: SQVTM and ANQGSEA. The V segment lost 5 bases and the J segment 5 bases; nucleotides outside the gene matches: 10. The CDR3 covers 14 residues.

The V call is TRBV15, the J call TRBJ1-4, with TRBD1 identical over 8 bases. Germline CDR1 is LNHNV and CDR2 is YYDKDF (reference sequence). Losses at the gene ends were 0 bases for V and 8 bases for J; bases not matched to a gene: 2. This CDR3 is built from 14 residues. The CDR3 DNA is TGTGCCACCAGCAGAGATACAGGGGGAGAAAAACTGTTTTTT. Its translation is CATSRDTGGEKLFF.

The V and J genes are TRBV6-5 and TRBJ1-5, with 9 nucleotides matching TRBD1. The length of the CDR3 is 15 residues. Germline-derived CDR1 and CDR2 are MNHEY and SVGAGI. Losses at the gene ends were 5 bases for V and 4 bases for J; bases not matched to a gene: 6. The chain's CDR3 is CASSPTGGRNQPQHF. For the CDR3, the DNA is TGTGCCAGCAGTCCCACAGGGGGCCGGAATCAGCCCCAGCATTTT.

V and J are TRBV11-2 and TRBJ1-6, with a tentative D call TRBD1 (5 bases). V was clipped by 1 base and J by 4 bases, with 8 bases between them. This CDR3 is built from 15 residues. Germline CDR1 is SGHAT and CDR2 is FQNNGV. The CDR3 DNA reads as TGTGCCAGCAGCTTAGGACAGATTTATAATTCACCCCTCCACTTT. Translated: CASSLGQIYNSPLHF.

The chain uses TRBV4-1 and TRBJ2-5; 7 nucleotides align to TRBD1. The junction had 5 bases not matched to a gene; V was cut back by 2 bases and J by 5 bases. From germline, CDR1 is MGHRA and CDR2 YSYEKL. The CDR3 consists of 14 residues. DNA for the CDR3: TGCGCCAGCAGCCAAATGACAGGGCGGGAGACCCAGTACTTC. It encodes CASSQMTGRETQYF.

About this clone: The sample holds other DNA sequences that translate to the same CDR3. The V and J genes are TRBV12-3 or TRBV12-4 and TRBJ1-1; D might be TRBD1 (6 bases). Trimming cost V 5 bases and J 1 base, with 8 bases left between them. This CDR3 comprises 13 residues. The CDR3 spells CASSRGANTEAFF. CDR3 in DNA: TGTGCCAGCAGTCGGGGGGCGAACACTGAAGCTTTCTTT.

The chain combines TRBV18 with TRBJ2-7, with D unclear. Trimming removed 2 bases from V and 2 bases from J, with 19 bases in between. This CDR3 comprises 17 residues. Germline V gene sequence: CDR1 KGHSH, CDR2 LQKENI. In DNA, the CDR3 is TGTGCCAGCTCACCAAAGGCCGGCGGTAGAGGCCCCTACGAGCAGTACTTC. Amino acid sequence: CASSPKAGGRGPYEQYF.

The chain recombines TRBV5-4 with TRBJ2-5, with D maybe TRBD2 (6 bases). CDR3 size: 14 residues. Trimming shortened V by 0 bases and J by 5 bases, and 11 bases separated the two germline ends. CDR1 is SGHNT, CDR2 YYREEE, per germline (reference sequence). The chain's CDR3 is CASSLAGVGETQYF. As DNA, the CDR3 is TGTGCCAGCAGCTTGGCGGGGGTAGGTGAGACCCAGTACTTC.

The CDR3 loop reads CASSLGQNNQPQHF. For the CDR3, the DNA is TGTGCCAGCAGCCTGGGACAGAACAATCAGCCCCAGCATTTT. The chain recombines TRBV3-1 (or the pseudogene TRBV3-2) with TRBJ1-5; 7 nucleotides align to TRBD1. V lost 4 bases to trimming and J lost 3 bases; unmatched junction nucleotides: 3. The CDR3 runs to 14 residues. Looked up from germline, CDR1 is LGHDT and CDR2 is YNNKEL (reference sequence).

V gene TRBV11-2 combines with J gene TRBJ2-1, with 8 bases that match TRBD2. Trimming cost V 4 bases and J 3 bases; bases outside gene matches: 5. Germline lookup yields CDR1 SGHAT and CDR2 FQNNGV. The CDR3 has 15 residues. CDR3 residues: CASSSLAGNYNEQFF. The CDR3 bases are TGTGCCAGCAGCTCATTAGCGGGAAACTACAATGAGCAGTTCTTC. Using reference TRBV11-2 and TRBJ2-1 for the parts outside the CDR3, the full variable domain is EAGVAQSPRYKIIEKRQSVAFWCNPISGHATLYWYQQILGQGPKLLIQFQNNGVVDDSQLPKDRFSAERLKGVDSTLKIQPAKLEDSAVYLCASSSLAGNYNEQFFGPGTRLTVL.

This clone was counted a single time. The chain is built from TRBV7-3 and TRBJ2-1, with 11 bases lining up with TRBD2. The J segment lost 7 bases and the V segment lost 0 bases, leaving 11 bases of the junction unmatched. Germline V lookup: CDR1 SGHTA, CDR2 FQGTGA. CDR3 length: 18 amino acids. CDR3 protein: CASSLTSGRGDIGNEQFF. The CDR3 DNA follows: TGTGCCAGCAGCTTAACTAGCGGGAGGGGGGACATAGGGAATGAGCAGTTCTTC.

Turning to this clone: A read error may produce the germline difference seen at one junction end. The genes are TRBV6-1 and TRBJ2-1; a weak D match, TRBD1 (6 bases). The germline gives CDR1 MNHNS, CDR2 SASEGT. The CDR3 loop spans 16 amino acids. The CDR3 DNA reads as TGTGCCAGCAGTAAAGCCCGAGGGGGTTCCTACAATGAGCAGTTCTTC. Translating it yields CASSKARGGSYNEQFF.

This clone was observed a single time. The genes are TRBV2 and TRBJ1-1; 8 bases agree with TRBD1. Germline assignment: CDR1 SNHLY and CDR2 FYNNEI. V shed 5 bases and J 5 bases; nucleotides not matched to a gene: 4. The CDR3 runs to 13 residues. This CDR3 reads CASSRQGSTEAFF. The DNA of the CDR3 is TGTGCCAGCAGTCGACAGGGGAGTACTGAAGCTTTCTTT.

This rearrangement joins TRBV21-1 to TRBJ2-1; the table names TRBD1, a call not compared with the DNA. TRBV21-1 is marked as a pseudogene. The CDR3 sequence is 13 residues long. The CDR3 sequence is CASSLLGGNEQFF. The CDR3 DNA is TGTGCCAGCAGCTTACTAGGGGGCAATGAGCAGTTCTTC.

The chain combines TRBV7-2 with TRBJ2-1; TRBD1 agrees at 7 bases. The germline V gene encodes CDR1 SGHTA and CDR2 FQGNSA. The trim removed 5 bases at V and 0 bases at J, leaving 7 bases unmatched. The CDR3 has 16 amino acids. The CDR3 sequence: CASSAQGVGSYNEQFF. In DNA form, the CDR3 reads TGTGCCAGCAGCGCCCAGGGGGTTGGCTCCTACAATGAGCAGTTCTTC.

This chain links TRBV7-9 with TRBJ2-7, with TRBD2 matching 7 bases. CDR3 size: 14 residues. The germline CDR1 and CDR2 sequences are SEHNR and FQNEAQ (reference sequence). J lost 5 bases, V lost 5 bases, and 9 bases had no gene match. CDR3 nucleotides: TGTGCCAGCAGCGACGGACTAGTTCCCCACGAGCAGTACTTC. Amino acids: CASSDGLVPHEQYF.